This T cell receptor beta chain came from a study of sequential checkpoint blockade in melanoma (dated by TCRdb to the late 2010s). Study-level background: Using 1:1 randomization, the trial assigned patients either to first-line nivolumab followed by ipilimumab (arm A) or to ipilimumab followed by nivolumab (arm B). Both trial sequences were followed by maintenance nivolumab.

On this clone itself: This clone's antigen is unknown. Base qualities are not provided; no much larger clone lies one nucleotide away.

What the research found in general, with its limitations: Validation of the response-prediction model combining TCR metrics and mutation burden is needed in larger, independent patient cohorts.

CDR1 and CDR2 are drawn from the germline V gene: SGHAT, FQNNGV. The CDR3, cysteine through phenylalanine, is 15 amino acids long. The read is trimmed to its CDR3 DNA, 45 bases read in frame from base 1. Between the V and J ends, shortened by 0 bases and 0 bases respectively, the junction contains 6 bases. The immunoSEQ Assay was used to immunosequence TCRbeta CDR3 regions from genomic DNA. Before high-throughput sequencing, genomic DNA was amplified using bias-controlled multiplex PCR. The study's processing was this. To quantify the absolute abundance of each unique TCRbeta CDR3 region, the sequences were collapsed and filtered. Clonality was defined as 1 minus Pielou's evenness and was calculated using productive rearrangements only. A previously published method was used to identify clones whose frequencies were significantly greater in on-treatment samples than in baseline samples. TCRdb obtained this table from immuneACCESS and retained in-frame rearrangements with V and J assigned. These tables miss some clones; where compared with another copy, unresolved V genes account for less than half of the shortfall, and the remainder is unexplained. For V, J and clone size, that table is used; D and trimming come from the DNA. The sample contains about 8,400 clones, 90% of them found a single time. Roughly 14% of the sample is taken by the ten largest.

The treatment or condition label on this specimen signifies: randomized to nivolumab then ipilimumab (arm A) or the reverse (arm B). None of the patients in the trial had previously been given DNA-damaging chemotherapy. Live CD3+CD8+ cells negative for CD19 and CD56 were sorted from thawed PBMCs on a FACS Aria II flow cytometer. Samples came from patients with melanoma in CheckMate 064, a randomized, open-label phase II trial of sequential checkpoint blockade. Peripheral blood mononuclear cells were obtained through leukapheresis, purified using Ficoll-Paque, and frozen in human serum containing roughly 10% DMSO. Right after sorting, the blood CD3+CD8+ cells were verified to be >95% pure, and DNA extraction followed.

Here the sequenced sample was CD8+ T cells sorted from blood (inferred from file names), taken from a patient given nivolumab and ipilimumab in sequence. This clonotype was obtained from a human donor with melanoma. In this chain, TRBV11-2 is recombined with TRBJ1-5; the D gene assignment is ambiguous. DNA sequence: TGTGCCAGCAGCTTAGACCTATATAGCAATCAGCCCCAGCATTTT. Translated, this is CASSLDLYSNQPQHF.